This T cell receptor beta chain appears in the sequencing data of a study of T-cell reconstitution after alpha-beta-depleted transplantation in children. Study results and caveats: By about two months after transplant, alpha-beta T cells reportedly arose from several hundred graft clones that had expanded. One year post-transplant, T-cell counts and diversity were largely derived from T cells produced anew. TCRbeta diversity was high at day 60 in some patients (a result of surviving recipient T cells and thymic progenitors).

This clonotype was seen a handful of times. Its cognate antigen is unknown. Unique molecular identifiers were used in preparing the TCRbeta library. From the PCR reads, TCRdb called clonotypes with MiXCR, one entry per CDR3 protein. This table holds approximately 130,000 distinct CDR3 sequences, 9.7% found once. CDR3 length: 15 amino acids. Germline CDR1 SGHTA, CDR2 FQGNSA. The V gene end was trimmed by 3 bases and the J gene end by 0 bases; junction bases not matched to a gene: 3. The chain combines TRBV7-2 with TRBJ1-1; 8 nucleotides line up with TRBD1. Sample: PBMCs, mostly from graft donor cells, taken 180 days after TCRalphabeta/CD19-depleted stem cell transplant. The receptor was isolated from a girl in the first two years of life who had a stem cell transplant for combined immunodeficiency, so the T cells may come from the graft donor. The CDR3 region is CASSFQGALNTEAFF. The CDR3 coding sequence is TGTGCCAGCAGCTTTCAGGGGGCCTTGAACACTGAAGCTTTCTTT.